Listed below are T cell receptor beta chains from one sample, sequenced in a study of T-cell reconstitution after alpha-beta-depleted transplantation in children. TCRdb recomputed calls from the PCR reads with MiXCR, one row per CDR3 protein. The sample has about 110,000 distinct CDR3 sequences, about a tenth seen once; the top ten hold about 8.8%. The sample in question was PBMCs from the stem cell graft donor, obtained from the stem cell graft. The receptors here all came from a human donor who donated a stem cell graft to a child with acute lymphoblastic leukemia. Both conserved end residues are part of each CDR3. A D gene is named only where the DNA matches it firmly. Clone size, where shown, is once, few, many, or a class for clones that have expanded.

j_call d_call clone_size v_call cdr3_aa cdr3_nt
TRBJ2-5 - - TRBV6-1 CASSTPRQYQETQYF TGTGCCAGCAGTACCCCGAGACAGTACCAAGAGACCCAGTACTTC
TRBJ2-7 - many TRBV29-1 CSVKDGTYEQYF TGCAGCGTGAAGGACGGTACCTACGAGCAGTACTTC
TRBJ2-3 TRBD2 many TRBV10-3 CAISTSGSSTDTQYF TGTGCCATCAGTACTAGCGGGAGTAGCACAGATACGCAGTATTTT
TRBJ1-5 - many TRBV7-2 CASSLVGRDQPQHF TGTGCCAGCAGCTTAGTAGGGCGTGATCAGCCCCAGCATTTT
TRBJ2-1 - many TRBV12-3/TRBV12-4 CASSLKLAGRFF TGTGCCAGCAGTTTAAAGCTAGCCGGTCGGTTCTTC
TRBJ2-7 TRBD2 many TRBV11-1 CASSFWTSGRPREQYF TGTGCCAGCAGCTTTTGGACTAGCGGGAGGCCTCGGGAGCAGTACTTC
TRBJ2-1 - many TRBV4-3 CASSQGASLRDEQFF TGCGCCAGCAGCCAAGGGGCTAGTCTCAGGGATGAGCAGTTCTTC
TRBJ2-1 - many TRBV12-3/TRBV12-4 CASSLLVATTSYNEQFF TGTGCCAGCAGTTTATTAGTAGCAACCACATCCTACAATGAGCAGTTCTTC
TRBJ2-3 - many TRBV25-1 CASSVLPEYFTDTQYF TGTGCCAGCAGTGTTCTCCCCGAGTACTTCACAGATACGCAGTATTTT
TRBJ2-5 TRBD2 many TRBV7-2 CASSLTAGGPETQYF TGTGCCAGCAGCTTAACAGCGGGAGGGCCGGAGACCCAGTACTTC
TRBJ2-1 TRBD1 few TRBV5-4 CASSKEGGQAYNEQFF TGTGCCAGCAGCAAGGAAGGGGGCCAGGCCTACAATGAGCAGTTCTTC
TRBJ2-2 TRBD1 - TRBV20-1 CSAPSPGTGISGELFF TGCAGTGCCCCTTCTCCCGGGACAGGGATTAGCGGGGAGCTGTTTTTT
TRBJ2-5 TRBD1 many TRBV12-3/TRBV12-4 CASSLGWTRQGAQYF TGTGCCAGCAGTTTAGGGTGGACTAGACAGGGGGCCCAGTACTTC
TRBJ2-3 TRBD2 many TRBV7-2 CASSLTGLRTDTQYF TGTGCCAGCAGCCTCACGGGACTACGCACAGATACGCAGTATTTT
TRBJ2-1 TRBD1 many TRBV18 CASSPGTGGIDEQFF TGTGCCAGCTCACCAGGGACAGGGGGCATCGATGAGCAGTTCTTC
TRBJ1-5 - many TRBV6-5 CASSYSWLGRQPQHF TGTGCCAGCAGTTACTCTTGGCTGGGAAGGCAGCCCCAGCATTTT
TRBJ1-1 - many TRBV25-1 CASSEWSRDTEAFF TGTGCCAGCAGTGAATGGAGCAGGGACACTGAAGCTTTCTTT
TRBJ1-1 - - TRBV4-3 CASSQDGGSEAFF TGCGCCAGCAGCCAAGACGGAGGAAGTGAAGCTTTCTTT
TRBJ1-5 TRBD1 many TRBV12-3/TRBV12-4 CASSSRTGTLNQPQHF TGTGCCAGCAGTTCAAGGACAGGGACCCTTAATCAGCCCCAGCATTTT